This T cell receptor beta chain is drawn from a study of shared clonotypes between healthy human individuals. This CDR3 comprises 15 residues. Germline V gene data show CDR1 as SGHRS and CDR2 as YFSETQ. The J segment lost 5 bases and the V segment lost 4 bases, leaving 3 bases of the junction unmatched. Study outcomes and limitations: Of the naive CD4 clonotypes, around 4.9% were shared across several donors. Larger estimated richness was generally seen in naive subsets than in memory subsets.

Sequencing was performed with immunoSEQ multiplex PCR; in TCRdb, only in-frame clones are kept and a portion is missing. The table includes approximately 720,000 clones, about two thirds detected once. On this clone: Its antigen remains unknown.

CD4+ cell separation produced CD45RA+ naive and CD45RA-negative memory subsets. Sequenced input: memory CD4+ T cells sorted from blood. As to subset: CD45RA-negative fraction. The TCR originated in a woman in her twenties or thirties in good health. This rearrangement joins TRBV5-1 to TRBJ2-1; 13 bases line up with TRBD2. The CDR3 here is CASSNGLAGDNEQFF. The CDR3 bases are TGCGCCAGCAGCAATGGACTAGCGGGAGACAATGAGCAGTTCTTC.